These 10 T cell receptor beta chains share one sample of origin, sequenced in a study of radiation and T cells in renal cell carcinoma. Time point: blood 4 weeks post-SBRT, at nephrectomy. Treatment denoted: 15 Gy SBRT to primary tumor, nephrectomy 4 weeks later. This table comes from immunoSEQ multiplex PCR, and its TCRdb copy is limited to in-frame clones, with some not included. The sample has under 100,000 clones, around four fifths seen once. Sequenced material: blood, taken from a patient whose treatment included radiotherapy and nephrectomy. The origin of the receptors is a man between 45 and 60 years old with renal cell carcinoma.

The genes are TRBV6-1 and TRBJ2-3; D tentatively fits TRBD1 or TRBD2 (5 bases each). Looked up from germline, CDR1 is MNHNS and CDR2 is SASEGT. The CDR3 has 17 amino acids. Trimming shortened V by 4 bases and J by 0 bases, and 17 bases separated the two germline ends. The CDR3 bases are TGTGCCAGCAGTGTCGCCGGGACCCAGCCTAGCACAGATACGCAGTATTTT. Protein: CASSVAGTQPSTDTQYF.

The chain is built from TRBV5-1 and TRBJ1-3; D call uncertain. Trimming removed 0 bases from V and 1 base from J, with 5 bases in between. The CDR3 contains 14 residues. Germline V gene sequence: CDR1 SGHRS, CDR2 YFSETQ. The CDR3 is CASSLEMSGNTIYF. The CDR3 bases are TGCGCCAGCAGCTTGGAAATGTCTGGAAACACCATATATTTT.

V and J are TRBV13 and TRBJ1-2; 7 bases are shared with TRBD1. V dropped 4 bases and J dropped 4; count of bases not matched to a gene: 6. The germline V gene has CDR1 PRHDT and CDR2 FYEKMQ (reference sequence). This CDR3 has 14 residues. In nucleotides, the CDR3 is TGTGCCAGCAGCTCGAGGACAGGCCTCTATGGCTACACCTTC. Its protein is CASSSRTGLYGYTF.

The chain uses TRBV30 and TRBJ1-1, with unresolved D. Germline-derived CDR1 and CDR2 are GTSNPN and SVGIG (reference sequence). Trimming cost V 0 bases and J 3 bases, with 14 bases left between them. This CDR3 region has 15 residues. CDR3 residues: CAWSVNSARDTEAFF. Written as DNA, the CDR3 is TGTGCCTGGAGTGTGAATAGCGCCCGGGACACTGAAGCTTTCTTT.

The chain is built from TRBV2 and TRBJ2-5; perhaps D is TRBD1 or TRBD2 (7 bases each). Germline V gene lookup returns CDR1 SNHLY and CDR2 FYNNEI. This CDR3 region has 15 residues. V was cut by 4 bases and J by 2 bases, with 14 bases left in between. The CDR3 reads CASSGAGTAQETQYF. The CDR3 nucleotides are TGTGCCAGCAGTGGAGCGGGGACAGCACAAGAGACCCAGTACTTC. The variable domain in full, with the rest retrieved from reference TRBV2 and TRBJ2-5, is EPEVTQTPSHQVTQMGQEVILRCVPISNHLYFYWYRQILGQKVEFLVSFYNNEISEKSEIFDDQFSVERPDGSNFTLKIRSTKLEDSAMYFCASSGAGTAQETQYFGPGTRLLVL.

V is TRBV4-2 and J is TRBJ2-2, with D possibly TRBD1 on 6 matching bases. Trimming removed 4 bases at V and 2 bases at J, with 11 bases between. Germline lookup yields CDR1 LGHNA and CDR2 YNFKEQ. This CDR3 has 15 amino acids. The CDR3, as DNA: TGTGCCAGCAGCCCGGAACAGGGTAACACCGGGGAGCTGTTTTTT. Amino acid sequence: CASSPEQGNTGELFF.

This chain joins TRBV11-2 and TRBJ2-7; a possible D gene is TRBD2 (5 bases). The germline V gene has CDR1 SGHAT and CDR2 FQNNGV. CDR3 length: 14 amino acids. The V gene lost 10 bases and the J gene lost 2 bases, with 18 bases spanning the gap. CDR3 bases: TGTGCCACCGTCCCCTTATTCGGGGCCTACGAGCAGTACTTC. This sequence encodes CATVPLFGAYEQYF.

The chain joins TRBV30 to TRBJ2-7, with D perhaps assigned TRBD1 or TRBD2 (6 bases each). V lost 5 bases and J lost 2, with 19 bases in between. This CDR3 contains 15 residues. CDR1 is GTSNPN, CDR2 SVGIG, per germline (reference sequence). CDR3 DNA sequence: TGTGCCTGGGGCCCCCGGGGGCCCCTTCCCTACGAGCAGTACTTC. Translating gives CAWGPRGPLPYEQYF.

V and J are TRBV5-1 and TRBJ2-1; D not certain. Germline CDR1 SGHRS, CDR2 YFSETQ. V lost 4 bases, J lost 5 bases, and 4 bases lay in between. The CDR3 has 11 residues. As DNA, the CDR3 is TGCGCCAGCAGCCAAGACAATGAGCAGTTCTTC. Translating gives CASSQDNEQFF.

The rearrangement joins TRBV27 to TRBJ2-7, with 7 bases matching TRBD1. Germline V gives CDR1 MNHEY, CDR2 SMNVEV (reference sequence). Germline trimming cut 4 bases from V and 1 base from J; bases unmatched to any gene: 1. This CDR3 is 13 amino acids long. CDR3 coding DNA: TGTGCCAGCAGTTCGGACAGGTCCTACGAGCAGTACTTC. Its protein product is CASSSDRSYEQYF.